These 9 T cell receptor beta chains came from one sample sequenced in a study of blood T cell repertoires in COVID-19. Clones were sequenced by immunoSEQ multiplex PCR, and TCRdb holds only the in-frame ones, with some missing. The sample includes about 280,000 clones, 70% to 90% of them seen just once. The material sequenced was peripheral blood. Source of these receptors: a woman in her 70s with COVID-19, enrolled during active disease.

This rearrangement joins TRBV13 to TRBJ2-5; 7 positions agree with TRBD1. Germline V gene lookup returns CDR1 PRHDT and CDR2 FYEKMQ (reference sequence). V was pared by 3 bases and J by 5 bases, with 6 bases of the junction left unmatched. The CDR3 runs 14 residues. CDR3 nucleotides: TGTGCCAGCAGCTTTACACAGGGGCCCGAGACCCAGTACTTC. Encoded protein: CASSFTQGPETQYF.

The rearrangement links TRBV3-1 (or the pseudogene TRBV3-2) to TRBJ1-3; D remains ambiguous. CDR1 LGHDT and CDR2 YNNKEL come from the germline V gene (reference sequence). V lost 3 bases to trimming and J lost 0 bases, with 12 bases between them. The CDR3 contains 16 residues. The CDR3 loop is CASSHSYRISGNTIYF. The CDR3 bases are TGTGCCAGCAGCCATTCATACAGAATCTCTGGAAACACCATATATTTT.

The chain has TRBV28 and TRBJ1-1; D is undetermined. The CDR3 is 13 residues long. Germline CDR1 is MDHEN and CDR2 is SYDVKM. Trimming pared 3 bases from V and 5 bases from J, leaving 10 bases between. The CDR3 spells CASSFLVRTEAFF. CDR3 DNA: TGTGCCAGCAGTTTCCTAGTAAGGACTGAAGCTTTCTTT.

This clone has only one observation. The chain joins TRBV2 to TRBJ2-5, with TRBD2 matching over 9 bases. After removal of 5 bases from V and 5 bases from J, the junction contained 12 bases not matched to a gene. The CDR3 is 16 amino acids. Germline values: CDR1 SNHLY, CDR2 FYNNEI. CDR3 DNA sequence: TGTGCCAGCAGTCCCCCGACGGCGGGGGGGCTGGAGACCCAGTACTTC. This gives the protein CASSPPTAGGLETQYF.

The chain uses TRBV29-1 and TRBJ2-7; TRBD2 is a possible D gene (5 bases). The V gene's germline CDR1 is SQVTM and CDR2 ANQGSEA. V lost 7 bases and J lost 2, with 21 bases in between. This CDR3 comprises 15 residues. The CDR3 DNA is TGCAGCGCCGGGAAGATAGGAGACGGAACCTACGAGCAGTACTTC. It codes for CSAGKIGDGTYEQYF.

The genes are TRBV30 and TRBJ1-1; D gene uncertain. V was shortened by 2 bases and J by 5 bases, with 12 bases between the two germline ends. Germline CDR1 reads GTSNPN; CDR2 reads SVGIG (reference sequence). The CDR3 has 13 residues. CDR3 nucleotides: TGTGCCTGGAGTAGGACGTCGGGAACTGAAGCTTTCTTT. The encoded protein is CAWSRTSGTEAFF.

The chain recombines TRBV28 with TRBJ2-7; D gene ambiguous. V was trimmed by 7 bases and J by 4 bases, leaving 8 bases between them. The CDR3 loop spans 11 amino acids. Per the germline V gene, CDR1 is MDHEN and CDR2 is SYDVKM. The CDR3 protein is CASIGEYEQYF. The CDR3 region has the DNA TGTGCCAGCATAGGAGAATACGAGCAGTACTTC.

The chain uses TRBV5-1 and TRBJ1-1, with D possibly TRBD1 on 6 matching bases. Germline V gene sequence: CDR1 SGHRS, CDR2 YFSETQ. The CDR3 loop spans 15 amino acids. V was clipped by 3 bases and J by 6 bases, with 18 bases between them. The CDR3: CASSSGGQSGAEAFF. The CDR3 coding sequence is TGCGCCAGCAGCTCGGGTGGACAGTCTGGCGCTGAAGCTTTCTTT.

A note on this clone: Other DNA sequences from this sample encode an identical CDR3 as well. The genes are TRBV30 and TRBJ1-5, with D possibly matching TRBD1 (6 bases). The CDR3 has 13 amino acids. Trimming removed 5 bases at V and 4 bases at J, with 12 bases between. Germline V CDR1 and CDR2: GTSNPN, SVGIG (reference sequence). In DNA, the CDR3 is TGTGCCTGGTCGGTAAGGGGGAATCAGCCCCAGCATTTT. Encoded protein: CAWSVRGNQPQHF.